This TCR beta chain was identified in a study of control samples from healthy donors and cancer patients (dated by TCRdb to the early 2020s). Remarks on this clone: Its antigen is still unknown. Within one base of it there is no much larger clone, and no base qualities were kept.

Reading from cysteine to phenylalanine, the CDR3 counts 11 amino acids. Of all the DNA, just the CDR3 is kept, 33 bases in frame from base 1. From the germline V gene, CDR1 is SGHRS and CDR2 is YFSETQ. Trimming takes 3 bases from V and 6 bases from J, and the germline ends sit 6 bases apart. The library was produced with the immunoSEQ multiplex PCR assay. Entries here come from immuneACCESS through TCRdb and include only in-frame sequences with V and J called. Some clones fail to appear in such tables; in the studies checked, an unresolved V gene covers under half of the shortfall, and the cause of the remainder is unknown. The table for this sample lists about 160,000 clones; 85% to 90% of them were counted only once. The ten largest clonotypes hold more than 10% of the sample.

The clonotype comes from a man younger than 40 in good health. The specimen sequenced was blood. The chain was built from TRBV5-1 and TRBJ1-1, with the identity of the D gene unclear. The bases read TGCGCCAGCAGCTCGGAATCTGAAGCTTTCTTT. This sequence encodes CASSSESEAFF.